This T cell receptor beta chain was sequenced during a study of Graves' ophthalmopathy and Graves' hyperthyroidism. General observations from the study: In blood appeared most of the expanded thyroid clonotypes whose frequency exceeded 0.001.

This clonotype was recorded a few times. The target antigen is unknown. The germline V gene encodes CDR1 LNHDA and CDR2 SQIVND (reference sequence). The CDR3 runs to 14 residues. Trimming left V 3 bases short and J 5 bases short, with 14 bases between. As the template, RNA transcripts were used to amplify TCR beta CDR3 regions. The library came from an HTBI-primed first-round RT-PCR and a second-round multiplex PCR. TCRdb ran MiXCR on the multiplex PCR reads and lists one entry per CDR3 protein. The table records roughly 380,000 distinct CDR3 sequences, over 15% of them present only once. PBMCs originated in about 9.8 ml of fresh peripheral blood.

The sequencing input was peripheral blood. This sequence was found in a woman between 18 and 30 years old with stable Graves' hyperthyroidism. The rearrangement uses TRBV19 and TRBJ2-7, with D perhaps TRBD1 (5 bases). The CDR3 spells CASSMLDRANEQYF. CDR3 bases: TGTGCCAGTAGTATGTTAGACAGAGCCAACGAGCAGTACTTC. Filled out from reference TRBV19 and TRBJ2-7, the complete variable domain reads DGGITQSPKYLFRKEGQNVTLSCEQNLNHDAMYWYRQDPGQGLRLIYYSQIVNDFQKGDIAEGYSVSREKKESFPLTVTSAQKNPTAFYLCASSMLDRANEQYFGPGTRLTVT.